Here is one T cell receptor beta chain with its context. The data are from a study of blood T cell repertoires in COVID-19. Study background: Samples of COVID-19 (acute and convalescent) were obtained from the United States, Italy and Spain.

There are 14 residues in the CDR3. V was cut by 0 bases and J by 9 bases, with 9 bases left in between. CDR1 is MNHEY and CDR2 is SMNVEV in the germline V gene (reference sequence). Produced via immunoSEQ multiplex PCR; TCRdb's table is partial and in-frame only. The table includes more than 200,000 clones, 70% to 90% detected once. Sequenced input: peripheral blood. This chain joins TRBV27 and TRBJ1-6; tentative D call: TRBD1 (5 bases). The origin of this receptor is a woman aged 40 to 50 who had recovered from COVID-19. This CDR3 is CASSLSNQGSPLHF. CDR3 in DNA: TGTGCCAGCAGTTTATCGAATCAGGGTTCACCCCTCCACTTT.